These 26 T cell receptor beta chains originate from one sample sequenced in a study of blood T cell repertoires in COVID-19. Assay: immunoSEQ multiplex PCR; the TCRdb copy retains only in-frame clones and omits some. The table records 10,000 to 15,000 clones, around 78% of them present only once. The source material was peripheral blood. These receptors all come from a human donor in a cohort sampled during active COVID-19.

V is TRBV28 and J is TRBJ1-5; possibly TRBD1 for D (6 bases). This CDR3 has 13 amino acids. Germline V gives CDR1 MDHEN, CDR2 SYDVKM. V dropped 8 bases and J dropped 1 base, with 9 bases sitting between them. This CDR3 is CASLRGSNQPQHF. The CDR3, as DNA: TGTGCCAGCCTGAGGGGGAGCAATCAGCCCCAGCATTTT.

This clone appeared once. This chain uses TRBV10-3 with TRBJ2-1; TRBD2 agrees at 9 bases. The trim removed 0 bases at V and 7 bases at J, leaving 4 bases unmatched. Germline-derived CDR1 and CDR2 are ENHRY and SYGVKD. The CDR3 runs to 15 residues. The CDR3: CAISESSGGRNEQFF. In DNA form, the CDR3 reads TGTGCCATCAGTGAGTCCAGCGGGGGGAGAAATGAGCAGTTCTTC.

CDR3 DNA sequence: TGTGCCAGCAGCCGGACAGGAGCCTCCCTTGGTGGCAATCAGCCCCAGCATTTT. This sequence encodes CASSRTGASLGGNQPQHF. The V and J genes are TRBV28 and TRBJ1-5, with TRBD1 matching over 7 bases. V trimming: 6 bases; J trimming: 2 bases; junction bases outside the gene matches: 16. The CDR3 covers 18 residues. Germline V gene lookup returns CDR1 MDHEN and CDR2 SYDVKM. The whole variable domain, filled in from reference TRBV28 and TRBJ1-5, reads DVKVTQSSRYLVKRTGEKVFLECVQDMDHENMFWYRQDPGLGLRLIYFSYDVKMKEKGDIPEGYSVSREKKERFSLILESASTNQTSMYLCASSRTGASLGGNQPQHFGDGTRLSIL.

The V call is TRBV5-1, the J call TRBJ1-6; 10 positions match TRBD1. From germline, CDR1 is SGHRS and CDR2 YFSETQ. CDR3 length: 15 amino acids. Unmatched junction bases numbered 6, after V lost 5 bases and J lost 7 bases. CDR3 sequence reads: CASRGTGARNSPLHF. DNA of the CDR3: TGCGCCAGCAGAGGGACAGGGGCGCGGAATTCACCCCTCCACTTT.

The chain couples TRBV4-3 to TRBJ2-7; no definite D call. Trimming shortened V by 0 bases and J by 2 bases, and 11 bases separated the two germline ends. The CDR3 loop spans 15 amino acids. Germline CDR1 is LGHNA and CDR2 is YSLEER. CDR3 coding DNA: TGCGCCAGCAGCCAAGATAGTGGTGTTGCCTACGAGCAGTACTTC. Translating gives CASSQDSGVAYEQYF.

CDR3 DNA: TGTGCCAGCAGCAGCACTAGCGGTGGGCAGGAGACCCAGTACTTC. Translating it yields CASSSTSGGQETQYF. The chain couples TRBV5-6 to TRBJ2-5; 8 bases line up with TRBD2. CDR1 SGHDT and CDR2 YYEEEE come from the germline V gene. Unmatched junction bases numbered 10, after V lost 4 bases and J lost 5 bases. The CDR3 is made up of 15 amino acids.

The V and J genes are TRBV7-9 and TRBJ1-4; 7 bases line up with TRBD1. This CDR3 is built from 12 residues. The germline gives CDR1 SEHNR, CDR2 FQNEAQ (reference sequence). The V segment lost 11 bases and the J segment 5 bases; nucleotides outside the gene matches: 5. The CDR3 nucleotides are TGTGCCGGACAACAGGGGAATGAAAAACTGTTTTTT. Its protein product is CAGQQGNEKLFF.

This clone was observed a single time. This sequence joins TRBV18 and TRBJ2-1, with a tentative D call TRBD1 (6 bases). Per the germline V gene, CDR1 is KGHSH and CDR2 is LQKENI. Trimming pared 1 base from V and 4 bases from J, leaving 11 bases between. The CDR3 loop spans 15 amino acids. The DNA for the CDR3 is TGTGCCAGCTCACCACGGGGGCCACCTTACAATGAGCAGTTCTTC. It translates to CASSPRGPPYNEQFF.

This clone was recorded only once. The chain has TRBV29-1 and TRBJ2-3, with D unresolved. Germline assignment: CDR1 SQVTM and CDR2 ANQGSEA. Deletions cut 4 bases from V and 2 bases from J, with 4 bases between. This CDR3 comprises 11 residues. CDR3 residues: CSVAPTDTQYF. The CDR3 coding sequence is TGCAGCGTTGCTCCCACAGATACGCAGTATTTT.

The V gene is TRBV9, the J gene TRBJ1-5, with D possibly matching TRBD1 (5 bases). Trimming shortened V by 4 bases and J by 4 bases, and 15 bases separated the two germline ends. The CDR3 loop spans 15 amino acids. Germline V CDR1 and CDR2: SGDLS, YYNGEE. In DNA, the CDR3 is TGTGCCAGCAGCCGGGGACTGACTCTAAATCAGCCCCAGCATTTT. Translated, it gives CASSRGLTLNQPQHF.

The chain uses TRBV5-1 and TRBJ2-1, with 11 bases lining up with TRBD2. CDR1 and CDR2 (germline): SGHRS, YFSETQ. With V trimmed by 2 bases and J by 8 bases, 9 bases remained unmatched. The CDR3 contains 16 residues. CDR3 sequence: CASSLVSSGGAHEQFF. The CDR3 nucleotides read TGCGCCAGCAGCTTAGTGAGTAGCGGGGGGGCGCATGAGCAGTTCTTC. The variable domain in full, with the rest retrieved from reference TRBV5-1 and TRBJ2-1, is KAGVTQTPRYLIKTRGQQVTLSCSPISGHRSVSWYQQTPGQGLQFLFEYFSETQRNKGNFPGRFSGRQFSNSRSEMNVSTLELGDSALYLCASSLVSSGGAHEQFFGPGTRLTVL.

This sequence joins TRBV10-2 and TRBJ2-5; 7 bases align to TRBD1. V lost 6 bases to trimming and J lost 5 bases; unmatched junction nucleotides: 18. Germline V gene data show CDR1 as WSHSY and CDR2 as SAAADI. The CDR3 covers 17 residues. CDR3 in DNA: TGCGCCAGCAGACCGGGACAGACCCCTTTACCGGGTGAGACCCAGTACTTC. It translates to CASRPGQTPLPGETQYF.

The gene calls are TRBV3-1 (or the pseudogene TRBV3-2) and TRBJ1-2; unclear D gene. The V end was cut by 2 bases, the J end by 5 bases, with 9 bases between. The CDR3 has 13 amino acids. The germline CDR1 and CDR2 sequences are LGHDT and YNNKEL (reference sequence). The CDR3 spells CASSQNYGYGYTF. The DNA for the CDR3 is TGTGCCAGCAGCCAAAACTACGGGTATGGCTACACCTTC.

CDR3 in amino acids: CAWSRRVERYGYTF. CDR3 DNA: TGTGCCTGGAGTCGGAGGGTGGAGCGCTATGGCTACACCTTC. The chain recombines TRBV30 with TRBJ1-2; no clear D. Germline V gene sequence: CDR1 GTSNPN, CDR2 SVGIG (reference sequence). This CDR3 spans 14 amino acids. Trimming cost V 2 bases and J 4 bases, with 14 bases left between them.

CDR3: CASSPSHTGNTIYF. DNA of the CDR3: TGTGCCAGCAGCCCCTCTCACACTGGAAACACCATATATTTT. The chain combines TRBV3-1 (or the pseudogene TRBV3-2) with TRBJ1-3, with D unclear. Looked up from germline, CDR1 is LGHDT and CDR2 is YNNKEL (reference sequence). CDR3 length equals 14 residues. V dropped 4 bases and J dropped 2 bases, with 9 bases sitting between them.

The chain carries TRBV6-1 and TRBJ2-5, with D perhaps TRBD2 (7 bases). V lost 3 bases to trimming and J lost 4 bases, with 12 bases between them. Germline CDR1 and CDR2: MNHNS and SASEGT. The CDR3 is 14 residues long. CDR3 region: CASSEGGPPETQYF. In DNA, the CDR3 is TGTGCCAGCAGTGAGGGGGGGCCCCCAGAGACCCAGTACTTC.

CDR3 sequence: CASSTTGAQAYEQYF. The CDR3, as DNA: TGTGCCAGCAGCACCACAGGGGCACAGGCCTACGAGCAGTACTTC. The chain uses TRBV28 and TRBJ2-7; 7 bases line up with TRBD1. Germline V gene lookup returns CDR1 MDHEN and CDR2 SYDVKM. The CDR3 contains 15 residues. The V gene end was trimmed by 6 bases and the J gene end by 2 bases; junction bases not matched to a gene: 10.

J is TRBJ1-1 and V is TRBV6-6; 7 bases are a match to TRBD1. Germline CDR1 reads MNHNY; CDR2 reads SVGAGI (reference sequence). The trim removed 7 bases at V and 6 bases at J, leaving 8 bases unmatched. This CDR3 spans 13 amino acids. CDR3 DNA sequence: TGTGCCAGCACCCGGACAGGAGGTCCTGAAGCTTTCTTT. As protein: CASTRTGGPEAFF.

V and J are TRBV5-1 and TRBJ1-5; the match to TRBD1 covers 9 bases. With V trimmed by 0 bases and J by 11 bases, 6 bases remained unmatched. Germline assignment: CDR1 SGHRS and CDR2 YFSETQ. CDR3 length: 14 amino acids. CDR3 DNA sequence: TGCGCCAGCAGCTTGGGGACAGGGGCCACGGCCCAGCATTTT. This codes for CASSLGTGATAQHF. The whole variable domain, filled in from reference TRBV5-1 and TRBJ1-5, reads KAGVTQTPRYLIKTRGQQVTLSCSPISGHRSVSWYQQTPGQGLQFLFEYFSETQRNKGNFPGRFSGRQFSNSRSEMNVSTLELGDSALYLCASSLGTGATAQHFGDGTRLSIL.

DNA of the CDR3: TGCGCCAGCCAGACTAGCCCATTTAGAGGTGATACGCAGTATTTT. As protein: CASQTSPFRGDTQYF. The chain employs TRBV4-1 and TRBJ2-3; TRBD2 matches 7 bases. The J segment lost 6 bases and the V segment lost 8 bases, leaving 14 bases of the junction unmatched. This CDR3 is 15 amino acids long. Germline V CDR1 and CDR2: MGHRA, YSYEKL.

The chain links TRBV9 to TRBJ2-1; 10 bases fit TRBD2. The CDR3 is 18 residues long. The germline gives CDR1 SGDLS, CDR2 YYNGEE. After removal of 5 bases from V and 0 bases from J, the junction contained 11 bases not matched to a gene. The CDR3 spells CASRPLAGIASSYNEQFF. The CDR3, as DNA: TGTGCCAGCAGGCCACTAGCGGGGATTGCAAGCTCCTACAATGAGCAGTTCTTC.

This chain uses TRBV28 with TRBJ1-1; D call uncertain. This CDR3 contains 12 residues. V lost 7 bases and J 0 bases, leaving 6 bases between the germline ends. Germline-derived CDR1 and CDR2 are MDHEN and SYDVKM. In DNA, the CDR3 is TGTGCCAGCATCTCTATGAACACTGAAGCTTTCTTT. Protein: CASISMNTEAFF.

The rearrangement joins TRBV4-1 to TRBJ2-1; the match to TRBD2 covers 14 bases. Germline V gene sequence: CDR1 MGHRA, CDR2 YSYEKL. Trimming at V came to 3 bases and at J to 4 bases, leaving 2 bases not matched to a gene. The CDR3 is made up of 16 amino acids. The DNA for the CDR3 is TGCGCCAGCAGCCACGGACTAGCGGGGGGTTACAATGAGCAGTTCTTC. It codes for CASSHGLAGGYNEQFF.

The genes are TRBV7-6 and TRBJ2-3; possibly TRBD2 for D (6 bases). V was clipped by 0 bases and J by 2 bases, with 9 bases between them. The CDR3 spans 15 residues. Germline lookup yields CDR1 SGHVS and CDR2 FNYEAQ. CDR3 in DNA: TGTGCCAGCAGCTTAGCCCAGCGGGCCACAGATACGCAGTATTTT. Translating it yields CASSLAQRATDTQYF.

V usage is TRBV6-5 and J usage is TRBJ1-1, with 7 bases matching TRBD1. J gave up 0 bases and V 6 bases, and 4 bases lay outside the gene matches. Germline assignment: CDR1 MNHEY and CDR2 SVGAGI. The length of the CDR3 is 14 residues. The CDR3 loop is CASRSGGLNTEAFF. CDR3 DNA sequence: TGTGCCAGCAGATCAGGGGGGTTGAACACTGAAGCTTTCTTT.

The count of this clone is one. The chain uses TRBV9 and TRBJ2-3, with 10 bases identical to TRBD2. CDR1 and CDR2 (germline): SGDLS, YYNGEE. V shed 0 bases and J 2 bases; nucleotides not matched to a gene: 3. The CDR3 extends over 16 amino acids. The DNA of the CDR3 is TGTGCCAGCAGCGTAGGGCTAGCGGGGGTCACAGATACGCAGTATTTT. Its protein is CASSVGLAGVTDTQYF.